The 20 T cell receptor beta chains listed next were all sequenced from one sample in a study of T cell repertoires in cytomegalovirus infection. No cognate antigen is known for these TCRs. A single record per CDR3 protein comes from TCRdb applying MiXCR to the reads. The sample lists roughly 920,000 distinct CDR3 sequences; 25% to 40% were seen once. Sequencing was performed on cultured CD8+ T cells from PBMCs, taken from culture after CMV antigen stimulation. The receptor set was obtained from a human donor in good health (CMV status not recorded). Some clones in this sample may be carry-over from other donors' samples.

This clonotype was counted a few times. V gene TRBV27 combines with J gene TRBJ1-1; TRBD1 is a possible D gene (5 bases). V was cut by 0 bases and J by 4 bases, with 12 bases left in between. This CDR3 is built from 15 residues. In germline, CDR1 is MNHEY, CDR2 SMNVEV (reference sequence). In DNA, the CDR3 is TGTGCCAGCAGTTTATCTTCCTGGGGGGGCACTGAAGCTTTCTTT. Residues: CASSLSSWGGTEAFF.

There are a few counts of this clonotype. As DNA, the CDR3 is TGTGCCAGCAGTTTAGGGACTCCAACCGGGGAGCTGTTTTTT. Translation: CASSLGTPTGELFF. The chain carries TRBV27 and TRBJ2-2, with D perhaps matching TRBD2 (6 bases). Trimming cost V 2 bases and J 5 bases, with 9 bases left between them. CDR3 length: 14 amino acids. Germline assignment: CDR1 MNHEY and CDR2 SMNVEV (reference sequence).

The rearrangement links TRBV28 to TRBJ2-5; D gene unclear. Trimming left V 7 bases short and J 5 bases short, with 17 bases between. The CDR3 sequence is 14 residues long. Looked up from germline, CDR1 is MDHEN and CDR2 is SYDVKM. In nucleotides, the CDR3 is TGTGCCAGCAAAACCATATACATTGCTGAGACCCAGTACTTC. Translation: CASKTIYIAETQYF.

This clonotype was recorded many times. V and J are TRBV12-3 or TRBV12-4 and TRBJ1-2; no definite D call. The CDR3 has 15 residues. V dropped 6 bases and J dropped 4 bases, with 18 bases sitting between them. The CDR3 bases are TGTGCCAGCAGATATACGGCAAACCGGTTCTATGGCTACACCTTC. Its protein is CASRYTANRFYGYTF.

This clonotype was counted ten times or more. The chain is built from TRBV7-9 and TRBJ2-7, with D unclear. This CDR3 region has 12 residues. Germline V gives CDR1 SEHNR, CDR2 FQNEAQ (reference sequence). V dropped 2 bases and J dropped 6 bases, with 8 bases sitting between them. CDR3 residues: CASSLKVGEQYF. In DNA, the CDR3 is TGTGCCAGCAGCTTAAAAGTAGGCGAGCAGTACTTC.

The gene calls are TRBV6-5 and TRBJ1-2; D unclear. Looked up from germline, CDR1 is MNHEY and CDR2 is SVGAGI. V shed 2 bases and J shed 6 bases, with 16 bases lying between them. This CDR3 has 15 amino acids. The CDR3 DNA sequence: TGTGCCAGCAGTTACCAGGATCCCTTAAGGGATGGCTACACCTTC. This translates into CASSYQDPLRDGYTF.

CDR3 region: CASSQTSGGPLSYEQYF. The CDR3 region has the DNA TGCGCCAGCAGCCAGACTAGCGGGGGGCCCCTCTCCTACGAGCAGTACTTC. The chain recombines TRBV5-1 with TRBJ2-7; 13 bases fit TRBD2. Germline trimming cut 4 bases from V and 0 bases from J; bases unmatched to any gene: 7. This CDR3 comprises 17 residues. Germline lookup yields CDR1 SGHRS and CDR2 YFSETQ.

This clonotype was seen many times. This chain uses TRBV7-2 with TRBJ2-3; 7 bases match TRBD2. This CDR3 is built from 16 residues. CDR1 and CDR2 from the germline V gene are SGHTA and FQGNSA. Trimming removed 4 bases from V and 2 bases from J; junction bases left unmatched: 9. The CDR3 sequence is CASSSGGGTFTDTQYF. The CDR3 coding sequence is TGTGCCAGCAGCTCAGGCGGGGGAACCTTCACAGATACGCAGTATTTT. The full variable domain, completed using reference TRBV7-2 and TRBJ2-3, is GAGVSQSPSNKVTEKGKDVELRCDPISGHTALYWYRQSLGQGLEFLIYFQGNSAPDKSGLPSDRFSAERTGGSVSTLTIQRTQQEDSAVYLCASSSGGGTFTDTQYFGPGTRLTVL.

This clonotype has a handful of counts. V usage is TRBV6-2 or TRBV6-3 and J usage is TRBJ2-5; maybe TRBD1 (5 bases). CDR3 length equals 13 residues. Trimming removed 4 bases from V and 3 bases from J, with 9 bases in between. CDR1 and CDR2 (germline): MNHEY, SVGEGT. CDR3 loop: CASSFLTEETQYF. The CDR3 nucleotides read TGTGCCAGCAGTTTTCTGACAGAAGAGACCCAGTACTTC.

V is TRBV11-2 and J is TRBJ2-5; D is possibly TRBD1 or TRBD2 (5 bases each). The CDR3 has 14 residues. V was clipped by 2 bases and J by 5 bases, with 12 bases between them. Germline loops: CDR1 SGHAT, CDR2 FQNNGV. This chain's CDR3 is CASSLPGTWETQYF. CDR3 sequence (DNA): TGTGCCAGCAGCTTACCGGGGACGTGGGAGACCCAGTACTTC.

This sequence joins TRBV5-4 and TRBJ2-1; possible D gene TRBD2, 6 bases. The CDR3 runs 15 residues. The V end lost 0 bases, the J end lost 5 bases, and 12 bases lay between the germline ends. Germline assignment: CDR1 SGHNT and CDR2 YYREEE (reference sequence). CDR3 residues: CASSLVGGNHNEQFF. The CDR3 nucleotides read TGTGCCAGCAGCTTGGTCGGGGGAAACCACAATGAGCAGTTCTTC. The variable domain in full, with the rest retrieved from reference TRBV5-4 and TRBJ2-1, is ETGVTQSPTHLIKTRGQQVTLRCSSQSGHNTVSWYQQALGQGPQFIFQYYREEENGRGNFPPRFSGLQFPNYSSELNVNALELDDSALYLCASSLVGGNHNEQFFGPGTRLTVL.

This chain links TRBV20-1 with TRBJ2-1; 10 bases fit TRBD1. In germline, CDR1 is DFQATT, CDR2 SNEGSKA (reference sequence). This CDR3 comprises 14 residues. The V gene end was trimmed by 0 bases and the J gene end by 7 bases; junction bases not matched to a gene: 3. The chain's CDR3 is CSARDRDRGNEQFF. CDR3 coding DNA: TGCAGTGCTAGAGATCGGGACAGGGGTAATGAGCAGTTCTTC.

V usage is TRBV29-1 and J usage is TRBJ2-3; D perhaps matches TRBD2 (6 bases). The CDR3 is made up of 15 amino acids. V was trimmed by 0 bases and J by 4 bases, leaving 14 bases between them. The germline V gene encodes CDR1 SQVTM and CDR2 ANQGSEA. The CDR3 nucleotides are TGCAGCGTTGAAGATCTTCAGGGAGGTGCAGATACGCAGTATTTT. Encoded protein: CSVEDLQGGADTQYF.

V and J are TRBV6-2 or TRBV6-3 and TRBJ2-3; D not resolved. Germline CDR1 and CDR2: MNHEY and SVGEGT. CDR3 size: 15 residues. The V end was cut by 6 bases, the J end by 2 bases, with 15 bases between. DNA of the CDR3: TGTGCCAGCAGCTCACGAAGGCAGTTCACAGATACGCAGTATTTT. It encodes CASSSRRQFTDTQYF.

This clonotype has more than one count but fewer than ten. This chain joins TRBV23-1 and TRBJ1-6, with 10 bases matching TRBD1. TRBV23-1 carries the ORF label, with uncertain function. The CDR3 has 15 residues. The junction had 5 bases not matched to a gene; V was cut back by 3 bases and J by 9 bases. Here the CDR3 DNA reads TGCGCCAGCAGTCACCCCGGACAGGGGGGTTCACCCCTCCACTTT. It specifies CASSHPGQGGSPLHF.

V usage is TRBV5-8 and J usage is TRBJ2-3; D remains ambiguous. V was pared by 0 bases and J by 4 bases, with 12 bases between. Germline CDR1 is SGHTS and CDR2 is YDEGEE. This CDR3 spans 15 amino acids. The CDR3: CASSLEGRSADTQYF. CDR3 nucleotide sequence: TGTGCCAGCAGCTTGGAGGGCAGGTCCGCAGATACGCAGTATTTT.

J is TRBJ1-5 and V is TRBV25-1; no reliable D call. The ends were cut back, 0 bases at V and 5 bases at J, with 11 bases in the middle. Germline-derived CDR1 and CDR2 are MGHDK and SYGVNS. This CDR3 comprises 15 residues. The chain's CDR3 is CASSEYRAVYQPQHF. DNA of the CDR3: TGTGCCAGCAGTGAATATAGGGCAGTTTATCAGCCCCAGCATTTT.

The gene calls are TRBV18 and TRBJ2-3, with a weak D call TRBD2 (6 bases). The germline V gene encodes CDR1 KGHSH and CDR2 LQKENI. This CDR3 has 16 amino acids. Trimming shortened V by 6 bases and J by 1 base, and 17 bases separated the two germline ends. CDR3 sequence (DNA): TGTGCCAGCTCCCCGAAGTGGGGGGTTGGCACAGATACGCAGTATTTT. Translation gives CASSPKWGVGTDTQYF.

Ten or more counts support this clonotype. The chain recombines TRBV12-3 or TRBV12-4 with TRBJ1-1, with TRBD1 matching 8 bases. Unmatched junction bases numbered 8, after V lost 7 bases and J lost 4 bases. There are 14 residues in the CDR3. CDR3: CASTNRGGSTEAFF. In DNA form, the CDR3 reads TGTGCCAGCACCAACAGGGGGGGGAGCACTGAAGCTTTCTTT.

The V and J genes are TRBV12-3 or TRBV12-4 and TRBJ2-5; D is ambiguous. The CDR3 is 13 amino acids. V lost 7 bases to trimming and J lost 6 bases, with 15 bases between them. Here the CDR3 reads CASTPQREKTQYF. The DNA of the CDR3 is TGTGCCAGCACCCCACAGAGAGAGAAGACCCAGTACTTC.